This T cell receptor beta chain was identified in a study of radiation and T cells in renal cell carcinoma. The trim removed 2 bases at V and 2 bases at J, leaving 6 bases unmatched. The CDR3 covers 17 residues. The V gene's germline CDR1 is LNHNV and CDR2 YYDKDF (reference sequence). Using immunoSEQ multiplex PCR, the repertoire was profiled, and TCRdb retains in-frame clones only, with some absent. The sample records some 16,000 clones, 45% to 65% being singletons. Treatment given: treatment-naive control, cytoreductive nephrectomy. The sample consisted of tumor tissue, taken from a patient whose treatment was nephrectomy without radiotherapy. This sequence joins TRBV15 and TRBJ2-6; 7 bases fit TRBD1. The source of this sequence is a man between 40 and 49 years old with renal cell carcinoma. CDR3 nucleotide sequence: TGTGCCACCAGCAGAAGACTTCAGGGGGCTGGGGCCAACGTCCTGACTTTC. Amino acid sequence: CATSRRLQGAGANVLTF.